These T cell receptor beta chains were read from a single sample in a study of neurological immune-mediated disorders. In TCRdb, the 5' RACE reads were re-called with MiXCR into one record per CDR3 protein. This sample has approximately 15,000 distinct CDR3 sequences; about 20% occur once, and the top ten carry roughly 23%. Material: PBMCs. All receptors derive from a man in his fifties in good health. Both conserved end residues are part of each CDR3. D genes are given only for firm matches. Clone size is stated in some rows and not others, as once, few, many or a class when expanded.

TRBV5-1	TRBD2	TRBJ2-7	once	TGCGCCAGCAGATCCCGGGGATGGCGGGAGAGGGACGAGCAGTACTTC	CASRSRGWRERDEQYF
TRBV7-2	.	TRBJ2-5	many	TGTGCCAGCAGCCTGCCCCCCTCTAGCGCCCAGTACTTC	CASSLPPSSAQYF
TRBV19	TRBD2	TRBJ2-7	.	TGTGCCAGTAGTCCGAGGACTAGCGTTCCCCTCGAGCAGTACTTC	CASSPRTSVPLEQYF
TRBV6-6	.	TRBJ2-1	many	TGTGCCAGCAGTTACAGGGATAGCTCCTACAATGAGCAGTTCTTC	CASSYRDSSYNEQFF
TRBV29-1	.	TRBJ2-5	few	TGCAGCGCCGGGGGAGTTTATCAGTACTTC	CSAGGVYQYF
TRBV20-1	TRBD2	TRBJ2-7	many	TGCAGTGCTAGAGATGGCCTAGCGGGAGGCTACGAGCAGTACTTC	CSARDGLAGGYEQYF
TRBV28	.	TRBJ2-7	many	TGTGCCACCCTTCCTGCAGGAGGGGGCCATTCTCCCTACGAGCAGTACTTC	CATLPAGGGHSPYEQYF
TRBV29-1	.	TRBJ2-3	.	TGCAGCGTTCGACTAGGATCCACTAGCACAGATACGCAGTATTTT	CSVRLGSTSTDTQYF
TRBV7-9	.	TRBJ2-5	medium-sized	TGTGCCAGCAGCTTAGGATCCGGGTACCAAGAGACCCAGTACTTC	CASSLGSGYQETQYF
TRBV5-1	.	TRBJ2-5	many	TGCGCCAGCAGCGGAGTCCTAACAGGCCCCGAGTACTTC	CASSGVLTGPEYF
TRBV3-1	.	TRBJ1-1	many	TGTGCCAGCAGCTTAAAGGCAGGCCTAGGAGCTTTCTTT	CASSLKAGLGAFF
TRBV15	.	TRBJ2-7	once	TGTGCCACCAGCAGAGGAAGAGGGCTCATCTCCTACGAGCAGTACTTC	CATSRGRGLISYEQYF
TRBV5-5	TRBD1	TRBJ2-2	many	TGTGCCAGCAGTCAAGGACAGGGGTACACCGGGGAGCTGTTTTTT	CASSQGQGYTGELFF
TRBV20-1	.	TRBJ2-1	many	TGCAGTGCTTCGATTTACAATGAGCAGTTCTTC	CSASIYNEQFF
TRBV20-1	TRBD2	TRBJ2-7	many	TGCAGTGCTAGCTATCCCCCCGGGAGGCTCTCCTACGAGCAGTACTTC	CSASYPPGRLSYEQYF
TRBV20-1	.	TRBJ2-3	.	TGCAGTGCTAGAGGGGGTACTAGCACAGATACGCAGTATTTT	CSARGGTSTDTQYF
TRBV20-1	TRBD2	TRBJ2-7	.	TGCAGTGCTAGTGACGGACTAGGATCCTACGAGCAGTACTTC	CSASDGLGSYEQYF
TRBV5-1	.	TRBJ1-4	many	TGCGCCAGCAGCTTGGGACAGTTTAATGAAAAACTGTTTTTT	CASSLGQFNEKLFF
TRBV20-1	.	TRBJ2-5	many	TGCAGTGCTCGTAGCGTGGTGGGGCAAGAGACCCAGTACTTC	CSARSVVGQETQYF
TRBV7-3	.	TRBJ2-1	many	TGTGCCAGCAGCCAACAAATACCAGACAATGAGCAGTTCTTC	CASSQQIPDNEQFF
TRBV20-1	.	TRBJ2-7	many	TGCAGTGCTAGTATCCAGTCCCCCTACGAGCAGTACTTC	CSASIQSPYEQYF
TRBV6-6	TRBD2	TRBJ2-7	many	TGTGCCAGCATAAGGACTAGCGGGAGCTCCTACGAGCAGTACTTC	CASIRTSGSSYEQYF
TRBV6-5	TRBD2	TRBJ2-7	many	TGTGCCAGCAGCACCCGGGACTATTACAACGAGCAGTACTTC	CASSTRDYYNEQYF
TRBV7-2	.	TRBJ2-3	many	TGTGCCAGCAGCCTCTTAATACTAGCTTCTGATACGCAGTATTTT	CASSLLILASDTQYF
TRBV12-3/TRBV12-4	TRBD2	TRBJ2-3	many	TGTGCCAGCAGAATGAGCGGGGGCGTCCATACGCAGTATTTT	CASRMSGGVHTQYF
TRBV7-9	TRBD2	TRBJ2-5	many	TGTGCCAGCAGCTTGTCTAGCGGGGAGTTAGGAGAGACCCAGTACTTC	CASSLSSGELGETQYF
TRBV10-3	.	TRBJ1-1	many	TGTGCCATCAGTGCGGGGGCTGGGACTGAAGCTTTCTTT	CAISAGAGTEAFF
TRBV7-3	TRBD1	TRBJ2-2	.	TGTGCCAGCAGCCGGGACAGGGAAGAGGAGCTGTTTTTT	CASSRDREEELFF
TRBV20-1	.	TRBJ1-5	many	TGCAGTGCTAGAAATGAACAGGGCTTCTTCCAGCCCCAGCATTTT	CSARNEQGFFQPQHF
TRBV20-1	.	TRBJ1-6	many	TGCAGTGCACGAGGCGCAGGGGCAAACGGTTCACCCCTCCACTTT	CSARGAGANGSPLHF
TRBV28	TRBD1	TRBJ2-7	medium-sized	TGTGCCAGCAGTTATGGGACAGGGGGGCATAGCGAGCAGTACTTC	CASSYGTGGHSEQYF
TRBV19	.	TRBJ2-2	many	TGTGCCAGTAGTATACCCGGGAACACCGGGGAGCTGTTTTTT	CASSIPGNTGELFF
TRBV7-9	TRBD2	TRBJ2-1	.	TGTGCCAGCAGCTTAGAGAGCGGGAGCGGGGGTCGGAATGAGCAGTTCTTC	CASSLESGSGGRNEQFF
TRBV6-6	.	TRBJ1-2	.	TGTGCCAGCATTAAAGATACGCAGGCTGGCTACACCTTC	CASIKDTQAGYTF
TRBV20-1	.	TRBJ1-6	medium-sized	TGCAGTGCTAGCAGGGACACTTATAATTCACCCCTCCACTTT	CSASRDTYNSPLHF
TRBV3-2	.	TRBJ1-1	many	TGTGCCAGCAGCCAAGGGGGAGGCGGTGAAGCTTTCTTT	CASSQGGGGEAFF
TRBV7-9	.	TRBJ2-5	.	TGTGCCAGCAGCCCACGATTGACCTTAATGGAGACCCAGTACTTC	CASSPRLTLMETQYF
TRBV20-1	TRBD2	TRBJ2-1	.	TGCAGTGCTAGACTAGCGGGGGCCTACAATGAGCAGTTCTTC	CSARLAGAYNEQFF
TRBV20-1	.	TRBJ1-2	.	TGCAGTGCTAGCTCCGGGTTCTATGGCTACACCTTC	CSASSGFYGYTF
TRBV28	TRBD1	TRBJ1-2	once	TGTGCCAGCAGCACCCCTTTCGGGACAGGCCGTTTCTACACCTTC	CASSTPFGTGRFYTF
TRBV5-1	.	TRBJ1-3	many	TGCGCCAGCAGATGGGATGGGGGAAACACCATATATTTT	CASRWDGGNTIYF
TRBV4-3	TRBD2	TRBJ2-5	.	TGCGCCAGCAGCCAGGGCCTGGGACTAGCGGGCTTCTTCCAAGAGACCCAGTACTTC	CASSQGLGLAGFFQETQYF
TRBV20-1	.	TRBJ2-3	many	TGCAGTGCTGGGGGAGGCACAGATACGCAGTATTTT	CSAGGGTDTQYF